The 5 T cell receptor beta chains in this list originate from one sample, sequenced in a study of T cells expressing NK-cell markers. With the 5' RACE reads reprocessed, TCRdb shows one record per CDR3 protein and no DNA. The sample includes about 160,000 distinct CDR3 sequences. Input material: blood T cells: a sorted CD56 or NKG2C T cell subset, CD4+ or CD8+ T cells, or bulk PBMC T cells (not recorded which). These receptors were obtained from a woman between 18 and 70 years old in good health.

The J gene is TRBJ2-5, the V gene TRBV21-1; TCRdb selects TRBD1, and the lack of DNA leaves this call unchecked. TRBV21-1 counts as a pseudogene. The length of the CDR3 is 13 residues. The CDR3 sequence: CAPTEGLQETQYF.

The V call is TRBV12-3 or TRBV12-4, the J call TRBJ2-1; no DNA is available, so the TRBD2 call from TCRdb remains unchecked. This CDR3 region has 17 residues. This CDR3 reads CASSLPSGRASYNEQFF.

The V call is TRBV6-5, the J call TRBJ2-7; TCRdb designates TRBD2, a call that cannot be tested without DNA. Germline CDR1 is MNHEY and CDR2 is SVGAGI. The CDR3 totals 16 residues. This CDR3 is CASSYKTSGVSYEQYF.

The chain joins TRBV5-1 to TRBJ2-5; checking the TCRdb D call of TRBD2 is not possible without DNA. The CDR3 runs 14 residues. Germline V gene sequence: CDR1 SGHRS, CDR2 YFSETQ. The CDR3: CASRAGTRQETQYF.

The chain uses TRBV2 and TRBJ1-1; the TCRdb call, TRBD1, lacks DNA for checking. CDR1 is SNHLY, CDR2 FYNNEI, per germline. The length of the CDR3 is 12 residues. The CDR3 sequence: CATGILNTEAFF. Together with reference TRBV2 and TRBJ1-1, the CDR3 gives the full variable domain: EPEVTQTPSHQVTQMGQEVILRCVPISNHLYFYWYRQILGQKVEFLVSFYNNEISEKSEIFDDQFSVERPDGSNFTLKIRSTKLEDSAMYFCATGILNTEAFFGQGTRLTVV.